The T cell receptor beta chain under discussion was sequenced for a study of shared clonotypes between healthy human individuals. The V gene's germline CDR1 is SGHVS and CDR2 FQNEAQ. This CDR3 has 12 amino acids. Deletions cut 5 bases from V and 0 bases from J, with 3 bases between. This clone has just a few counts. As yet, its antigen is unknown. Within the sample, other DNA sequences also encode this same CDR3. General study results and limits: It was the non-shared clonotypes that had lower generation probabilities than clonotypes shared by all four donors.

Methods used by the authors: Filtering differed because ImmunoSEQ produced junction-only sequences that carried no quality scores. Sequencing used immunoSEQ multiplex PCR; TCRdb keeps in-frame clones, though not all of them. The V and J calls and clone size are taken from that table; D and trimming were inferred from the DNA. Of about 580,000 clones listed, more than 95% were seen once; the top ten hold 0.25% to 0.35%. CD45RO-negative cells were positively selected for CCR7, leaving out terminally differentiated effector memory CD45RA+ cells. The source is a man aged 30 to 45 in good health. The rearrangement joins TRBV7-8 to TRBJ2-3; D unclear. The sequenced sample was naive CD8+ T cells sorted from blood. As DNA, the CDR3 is TGTGCCAGCAGCCTAAGCACAGATACGCAGTATTTT. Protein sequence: CASSLSTDTQYF. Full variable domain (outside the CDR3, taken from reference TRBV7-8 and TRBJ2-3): GAGVSQSPRYKVAKRGQDVALRCDPISGHVSLFWYQQALGQGPEFLTYFQNEAQLDKSGLPSDRFFAERPEGSVSTLKIQRTQQEDSAVYLCASSLSTDTQYFGPGTRLTVL.